The 19 T cell receptor beta chains below all came from one sample that was sequenced in a study of T cells in Graves' hyperthyroidism and ophthalmopathy. Amplification of TCR beta CDR3 regions was performed using RNA transcripts as template. First-round RT-PCR targeting the TCR CDR3 was performed with the HTBI primer set. From the multiplex PCR reads, TCRdb called clonotypes with MiXCR, one entry per CDR3 protein. There are 300,000 to 450,000 distinct CDR3 sequences in the sample; less than 15% occur only once, and 9.2% lies in the top ten. Sequenced material: blood. All receptors come from a woman under 30 with Graves' hyperthyroidism.

This clonotype was recorded many times. V is TRBV4-3 and J is TRBJ2-1; 11 positions agree with TRBD2. The CDR3 spans 16 residues. Germline-derived CDR1 and CDR2 are LGHNA and YSLEER. J gave up 5 bases and V 3 bases, and 6 bases lay outside the gene matches. The CDR3 protein is CASSQSSGRPHNEQFF. Written as DNA, the CDR3 is TGCGCCAGCAGCCAGTCTAGCGGGAGGCCCCACAATGAGCAGTTCTTC.

This clonotype came up many times. The gene calls are TRBV6-6 and TRBJ1-2; D perhaps matches TRBD1 (6 bases). The CDR3 contains 15 residues. Germline CDR1 and CDR2: MNHNY and SVGAGI (reference sequence). Deletions cut 1 base from V and 4 bases from J, with 13 bases between. The CDR3 loop is CASSYFTGSFYGYTF. The DNA of the CDR3 is TGTGCCAGCAGTTACTTTACAGGGAGTTTCTATGGCTACACCTTC.

The chain has TRBV30 and TRBJ2-7; 9 nucleotides align to TRBD1. V lost 3 bases, J lost 5 bases, and 11 bases stayed unmatched. Per the germline V gene, CDR1 is GTSNPN and CDR2 is SVGIG (reference sequence). This CDR3 is 15 amino acids long. CDR3 protein: CAWRGPGQGMDEQYF. The CDR3 DNA follows: TGTGCCTGGAGGGGACCCGGACAGGGGATGGACGAGCAGTACTTC.

This clonotype was seen repeatedly, ten times or more. This chain uses TRBV18 with TRBJ2-7; no reliable D call. The V gene lost 0 bases and the J gene lost 2 bases, with 5 bases spanning the gap. The V gene's germline CDR1 is KGHSH and CDR2 LQKENI. The CDR3 has 13 amino acids. CDR3 DNA sequence: TGTGCCAGCTCACCACCGAGCACCTACGAGCAGTACTTC. It codes for CASSPPSTYEQYF.

This clonotype has a count of ten or more. The CDR3 nucleotides read TGTGCCAGCAGCCAAGATGTGCAAGTACGGAAGACCCAGTACTTC. Translated, it gives CASSQDVQVRKTQYF. This chain connects TRBV3-1 to TRBJ2-5; no firm D call. The germline gives CDR1 LGHDT, CDR2 YNNKEL (reference sequence). V was clipped by 0 bases and J by 6 bases, with 14 bases between them. The length of the CDR3 is 15 residues.

For this clonotype: Its ends do not fully match the called genes, so a read error is possible. The CDR3 sequence: CSASAADGDQPRHF. The CDR3 nucleotides are TGCAGTGCTAGCGCTGCGGACGGCGATCAGCCCCGGCATTTT. The chain combines TRBV20-1 with TRBJ1-5, with D unclear. Germline V lookup: CDR1 DFQATT, CDR2 SNEGSKA (reference sequence). The CDR3 has 14 residues.

The rearrangement links TRBV6-1 to TRBJ2-3; D is perhaps TRBD2 (7 bases). Between the trimmed V and J ends, which lost 6 bases and 6 bases, there was a span of 13 bases. The CDR3 spans 13 residues. In germline, CDR1 is MNHNS, CDR2 SASEGT. CDR3 region: CASSPGGRDTQYF. The CDR3 bases are TGTGCCAGCAGCCCGGGGGGCCGGGATACGCAGTATTTT.

This clonotype was counted many times. The V and J genes are TRBV18 and TRBJ2-3, with D possibly being TRBD1 (6 bases). Per the germline V gene, CDR1 is KGHSH and CDR2 is LQKENI. This CDR3 is built from 14 residues. V gave up 3 bases and J gave up 4 bases, with 11 bases separating them. CDR3 loop: CASSPYSGADTQYF. The CDR3 region has the DNA TGTGCCAGCTCACCTTATTCAGGGGCAGATACGCAGTATTTT.

The sample holds many counts of this clonotype. At one end, the junction sequence differs from germline, possibly due to a read error. The gene calls are TRBV7-2 and TRBJ1-1, with a tentative D call TRBD1 (6 bases). The V gene's germline CDR1 is SGHTA and CDR2 FQGNSA. The CDR3 contains 13 residues. CDR3 region: CASSLARDTGAFF. The CDR3 DNA is TGTGCCAGCAGCTTAGCAAGGGACACTGGAGCTTTCTTT. The whole variable domain, remainder taken from reference TRBV7-2 and TRBJ1-1, is GAGVSQSPSNKVTEKGKDVELRCDPISGHTALYWYRQSLGQGLEFLIYFQGNSAPDKSGLPSDRFSAERTGGSVSTLTIQRTQQEDSAVYLCASSLARDTGAFFGQGTRLTVV.

This clonotype was recorded many times. This sequence joins TRBV5-1 and TRBJ2-3, with D perhaps TRBD1 (6 bases). Trimming stripped 5 bases from V and 5 bases from J, with 15 bases between. The CDR3 has 14 residues. The germline CDR1 and CDR2 sequences are SGHRS and YFSETQ. In DNA, the CDR3 is TGCGCCAGCAGGAGGGGGACAACAGGAGATACGCAGTATTTT. Its translation is CASRRGTTGDTQYF.

This clonotype was detected once. This chain links TRBV7-9 with TRBJ1-6; the match to TRBD1 covers 10 bases. V shed 2 bases and J 7 bases; nucleotides not matched to a gene: 2. In germline, CDR1 is SEHNR, CDR2 FQNEAQ (reference sequence). The length of the CDR3 is 15 residues. CDR3 region: CASSLWGQGNSPLHF. DNA of the CDR3: TGTGCCAGCAGCTTATGGGGACAGGGGAATTCACCCCTCCACTTT.

This clonotype was counted ten times or more. This CDR3 is CASSLLPTGFDYGYTF. CDR3 nucleotides: TGCGCCAGCAGCTTGCTCCCGACAGGGTTCGACTATGGCTACACCTTC. The chain employs TRBV5-1 and TRBJ1-2; 7 nucleotides match TRBD1. Germline V lookup: CDR1 SGHRS, CDR2 YFSETQ. The CDR3 contains 16 residues. Trimming took 1 base from V and 3 from J; bases not matched to a gene: 9.

The CDR3 DNA sequence: TGTGCCATCACAACCCCCCGGGGTCTACAAGATACGCAGTATTTT. Translated: CAITTPRGLQDTQYF. This chain connects TRBV12-3 or TRBV12-4 to TRBJ2-3; maybe TRBD2 (5 bases). Trimming cost V 10 bases and J 5 bases, with 22 bases left between them. The CDR3 spans 15 residues.

V is TRBV24-1 and J is TRBJ2-3; D is perhaps TRBD1 or TRBD2 (5 bases each). CDR1 KGHDR and CDR2 SFDVKD come from the germline V gene. With 2 bases removed from V and 4 bases from J, the gap between germline ends came to 15 bases. The CDR3 covers 16 residues. The CDR3, as DNA: TGTGCCACCAGTGATTCCCCCGCAGGGAGCGCAGATACGCAGTATTTT. It specifies CATSDSPAGSADTQYF.

This clonotype was picked up many times. V is TRBV18 and J is TRBJ2-7; D is possibly TRBD2 (5 bases). This CDR3 contains 14 residues. V gave up 0 bases and J gave up 9 bases, with 15 bases separating them. Per germline, CDR1 KGHSH and CDR2 LQKENI. The CDR3 sequence: CASSPPGELFGQYF. CDR3 coding DNA: TGTGCCAGCTCACCACCCGGGGAGCTATTTGGGCAGTACTTC. Using reference TRBV18 and TRBJ2-7 for the parts outside the CDR3, the full variable domain is NAGVMQNPRHLVRRRGQEARLRCSPMKGHSHVYWYRQLPEEGLKFMVYLQKENIIDESGMPKERFSAEFPKEGPSILRIQQVVRGDSAAYFCASSPPGELFGQYFGPGTRLTVT.

For this clonotype: This could be a read error, since a much larger clone is one nucleotide away. This chain links TRBV5-4 with TRBJ1-1; TRBD1 agrees at 9 bases. The germline gives CDR1 SGHNT, CDR2 YYREEE (reference sequence). The CDR3 runs 14 residues. After removal of 3 bases from V and 1 base from J, the junction contained 1 base not matched to a gene. The CDR3 bases are TGTGCCAGCAGCTGGGACAGGGCGAACACTGAAGCTTTCTTT. Translating gives CASSWDRANTEAFF. Combining the CDR3 with reference TRBV5-4 and TRBJ1-1 gives the whole variable domain ETGVTQSPTHLIKTRGQQVTLRCSSQSGHNTVSWYQQALGQGPQFIFQYYREEENGRGNFPPRFSGLQFPNYSSELNVNALELDDSALYLCASSWDRANTEAFFGQGTRLTVV.

There are a few counts of this clonotype. A much larger clone lies one base from this, so it may be a read error. V and J are TRBV6-1 and TRBJ2-7, with 9 bases matching TRBD1. CDR3 length equals 15 residues. The germline CDR1 and CDR2 sequences are MNHNS and SASEGT. Written as DNA, the CDR3 is TGTGCCAGCACTCTGGGACAGGGCGTCTCCCACGAGCAGTACTTC. It encodes CASTLGQGVSHEQYF.

The table lists this clonotype with many counts. The rearrangement uses TRBV28 and TRBJ1-1; 7 positions match TRBD1. Germline CDR1 and CDR2: MDHEN and SYDVKM. This CDR3 contains 15 residues. V was pared by 1 base and J by 6 bases, with 8 bases of the junction left unmatched. Written as DNA, the CDR3 is TGTGCCAGCAGTTTATTTGGCAGGGGGGGACCTGAAGCTTTCTTT. Encoded protein: CASSLFGRGGPEAFF. The full variable domain, completed using reference TRBV28 and TRBJ1-1, is DVKVTQSSRYLVKRTGEKVFLECVQDMDHENMFWYRQDPGLGLRLIYFSYDVKMKEKGDIPEGYSVSREKKERFSLILESASTNQTSMYLCASSLFGRGGPEAFFGQGTRLTVV.

This clonotype was counted many times. The rearrangement joins TRBV3-1 to TRBJ1-2, with D tentatively TRBD1 (6 bases). Trimming took off 5 bases at V and 8 bases at J, with 18 bases between the two ends. There are 14 residues in the CDR3. Germline CDR1 and CDR2: LGHDT and YNNKEL (reference sequence). CDR3 in DNA: TGTGCCAGCAGCTTCGGGGGCCAACCGGGGGGCTACACCTTC. The encoded protein is CASSFGGQPGGYTF.